This TCR beta chain comes out of a study of CXCR3-negative and CXCR3-positive naive CD8 T cells. Study context: Some 150 million TRB reads were obtained overall (about 1.5 +/- 0.3 million per library).

CDR3 length: 15 amino acids. Germline CDR1 is SQVTM and CDR2 is ANQGSEA. Findings and limits, study-wide: Comparison of naive cells showed more hydrophobic TRB CDR3s in CXCR3-positive than in CXCR3-negative naive cells.

In preparing the TRB cDNA libraries, 5' RACE with UMI labels was used. TCRdb re-called the 5' RACE reads; every CDR3 protein appears as one record, without DNA. Its clone listing holds about 98,000 distinct CDR3 sequences. Of note for this clonotype: Its antigen is undetermined.

This clonotype originated in a human donor in good health. Some clones in this sample may be carry-over from other donors' samples. The rearrangement uses TRBV29-1 and TRBJ2-7. Material: naive CXCR3+ CD8+ T cells from blood. The subset: CD45RO-CCR7+CD27+CD95- naive CD8+ T cells expressing CXCR3 (TNR3+). This CDR3 is CSVEEKKDFSYEQYF.